This T cell receptor beta chain emerged from a study of T cell responses to AZD1222 COVID-19 vaccine. This clone was detected only once. Its antigen is not identified. This CDR3 spans 16 amino acids. The ends lost 0 bases at V and 0 bases at J; junction bases unmatched: 4. Germline CDR1 reads SGDLS; CDR2 reads YYNGEE. Second-dose timings of about 4 or about 12 weeks were pooled. Study-wide results and limits: Dominant at 160-218 and 743-854, vaccine-associated CD4 TCRs also spanned spike. Sampled repertoires all dated from after the peak T cell response. At baseline, just a handful of AZD1222 recipients tested seropositive.

Using immunoSEQ multiplex PCR, the repertoire was profiled, and TCRdb retains in-frame clones only, with some absent. The sample comprises fewer than 100,000 clones, approximately 88% of which are singletons, and approximately 15% rests with the top ten. Sequencing used peripheral blood, obtained 28 days after the second AZD1222 dose. The chain uses TRBV9 and TRBJ2-3; 7 nucleotides match TRBD1. The receptor comes from an adult who received the AZD1222 COVID-19 vaccine. The chain's CDR3 is CASSVVRQGSTDTQYF. CDR3 nucleotide sequence: TGTGCCAGCAGCGTAGTAAGACAGGGTAGCACAGATACGCAGTATTTT. The full variable domain, completed using reference TRBV9 and TRBJ2-3, is DSGVTQTPKHLITATGQRVTLRCSPRSGDLSVYWYQQSLDQGLQFLIQYYNGEERAKGNILERFSAQQFPDLHSELNLSSLELGDSALYFCASSVVRQGSTDTQYFGPGTRLTVL.